Sequencing of this T cell receptor (beta chain) was carried out in a study of beta chain features in type 1 diabetes. The study, taken as a whole, reports: Junctions at VDJ sites from type 1 diabetes patients had fewer insertions and more deletions. TCRB CDR3s were moderately but significantly shorter in Type 1 diabetes patients in all four CD4+ subsets.

The investigators reverse transcribed all of the isolated RNA, so they sequenced expressed TCRB transcripts. Clones were read by immunoSEQ multiplex PCR, and TCRdb kept only the in-frame ones, dropping some. The table lists 150,000 to 200,000 clones, 6.5% to 9.5% of them singletons, with roughly 1% in the top ten. On this clone itself: The antigen is not known.

This CDR3 is built from 16 residues. The junction had 8 bases not matched to a gene; V was cut back by 4 bases and J by 3 bases. Germline CDR1 SGDLS, CDR2 YYNGEE. The clonotype originates from a woman in her thirties or forties with type 1 diabetes. The chain combines TRBV9 with TRBJ2-1, with 9 positions matching TRBD2. The sequenced sample was central memory CD4+ T cells from blood. The DNA for the CDR3 is TGTGCCAGCAGCCCATTAGGTAGCGGGAGCTACAATGAGCAGTTCTTC. This codes for CASSPLGSGSYNEQFF.